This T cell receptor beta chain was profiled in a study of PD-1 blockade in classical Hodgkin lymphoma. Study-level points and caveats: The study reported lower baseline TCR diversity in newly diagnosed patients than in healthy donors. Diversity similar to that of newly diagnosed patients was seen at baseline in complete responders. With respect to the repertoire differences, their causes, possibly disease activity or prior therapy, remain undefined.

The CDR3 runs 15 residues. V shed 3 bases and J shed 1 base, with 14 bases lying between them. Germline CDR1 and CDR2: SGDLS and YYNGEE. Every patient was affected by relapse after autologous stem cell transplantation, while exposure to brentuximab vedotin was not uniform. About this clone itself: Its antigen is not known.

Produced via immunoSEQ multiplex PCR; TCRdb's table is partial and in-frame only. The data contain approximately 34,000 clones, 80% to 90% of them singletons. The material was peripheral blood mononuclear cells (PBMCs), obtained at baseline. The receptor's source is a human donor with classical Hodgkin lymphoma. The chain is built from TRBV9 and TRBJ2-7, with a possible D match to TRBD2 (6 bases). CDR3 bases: TGTGCCAGCAGCGAAAATTTGGACTATTCCTACGAGCAGTACTTC. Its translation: CASSENLDYSYEQYF.